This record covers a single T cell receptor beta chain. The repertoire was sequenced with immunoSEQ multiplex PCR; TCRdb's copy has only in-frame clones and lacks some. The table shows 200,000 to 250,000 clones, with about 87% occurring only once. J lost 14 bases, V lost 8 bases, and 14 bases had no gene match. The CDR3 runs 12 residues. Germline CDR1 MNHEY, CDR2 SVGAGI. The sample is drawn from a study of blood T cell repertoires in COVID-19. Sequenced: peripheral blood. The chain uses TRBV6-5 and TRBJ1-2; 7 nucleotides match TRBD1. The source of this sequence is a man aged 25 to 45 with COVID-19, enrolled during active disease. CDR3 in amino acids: CASQGDAGTSTF. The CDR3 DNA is TGTGCCAGCCAGGGGGACGCAGGAACGAGTACCTTC.